This entry lists 20 T cell receptor beta chains sequenced from one sample in a study of CD8 T cells in Susac syndrome (dated by TCRdb to between 2018 and 2021). Receptor amplification or capture employed the immunoSEQ multiplex PCR assay. RNA was extracted using the RNeasy kit, and roughly 0.5 to 1 microgram was reverse transcribed with random hexamers. The public reads were quality trimmed at Q25 with fastp and then assembled into clones with MiXCR by TCRdb, keeping productive beta chains. Identical CDR3 proteins give one entry, which carries the most common genes and DNA. The sample records about 200,000 distinct CDR3 sequences, 95% of which are singletons. The ten largest make up around 0.09% of the sample. The sample was CD4+ T cells from PBMCs. All receptors come from a human donor with multiple sclerosis.

J is TRBJ2-7 and V is TRBV15; unclear D gene. The V gene's germline CDR1 is LNHNV and CDR2 YYDKDF (reference sequence). Deletions cut 3 bases from V and 4 bases from J, with 10 bases between. The CDR3 length is 13 residues. The chain's CDR3 is CATSRADQYEQYF. The DNA for the CDR3 is TGTGCCACCAGCAGGGCGGACCAGTACGAGCAGTACTTC.

The J gene is TRBJ2-6, the V gene TRBV9; D tentatively fits TRBD1 or TRBD2 (6 bases each). Trimming removed 4 bases from V and 4 bases from J, with 12 bases in between. The length of the CDR3 is 15 residues. Per the germline V gene, CDR1 is SGDLS and CDR2 is YYNGEE. CDR3 coding DNA: TGTGCCAGCAGCTGGGGGGACACCGGGGCCAACGTCCTGACTTTC. It yields the protein CASSWGDTGANVLTF.

In this sample, this clonotype turned up a few times. The chain couples TRBV14 to TRBJ2-1; D call uncertain. Germline CDR1 SGHDN, CDR2 FVKESK. CDR3 length: 11 residues. V gave up 2 bases and J gave up 4 bases, with 0 bases separating them. The CDR3 nucleotides read TGTGCCAGCAGCCAATACAATGAGCAGTTCTTC. It encodes CASSQYNEQFF. The variable domain in full, with the rest retrieved from reference TRBV14 and TRBJ2-1, is EAGVTQFPSHSVIEKGQTVTLRCDPISGHDNLYWYRRVMGKEIKFLLHFVKESKQDESGMPNNRFLAERTGGTYSTLKVQPAELEDSGVYFCASSQYNEQFFGPGTRLTVL.

The chain has TRBV2 and TRBJ1-1, with D uncertain. V lost 6 bases and J 6 bases, leaving 8 bases between the germline ends. The CDR3 length is 11 residues. Germline CDR1 and CDR2: SNHLY and FYNNEI. The CDR3 nucleotides are TGTGCCAGCAGAAGCGGCGCTGAAGCTTTCTTT. Amino acid sequence: CASRSGAEAFF.

The gene calls are TRBV12-3 or TRBV12-4 and TRBJ2-3; D is undetermined. Trimming pared 5 bases from V and 0 bases from J, leaving 12 bases between. The CDR3 has 15 residues. CDR3 region: CASSPNPWSTDTQYF. As DNA, the CDR3 is TGTGCCAGCAGTCCCAACCCCTGGAGCACAGATACGCAGTATTTT.

V is TRBV11-2 and J is TRBJ2-6; D not certain. V was pared by 1 base and J by 0 bases, with 13 bases between. CDR3 length: 18 amino acids. The germline V gene encodes CDR1 SGHAT and CDR2 FQNNGV. CDR3 nucleotides: TGTGCCAGCAGCTTAGTTGGTCAGTTCGTCTCTGGGGCCAACGTCCTGACTTTC. Translated, it gives CASSLVGQFVSGANVLTF.

This chain joins TRBV6-5 and TRBJ2-4, with D possibly TRBD1 on 5 matching bases. This CDR3 spans 13 amino acids. The germline gives CDR1 MNHEY, CDR2 SVGAGI. Trimming shortened V by 6 bases and J by 10 bases, and 16 bases separated the two germline ends. This chain's CDR3 is CASSPLDSRIQYF. CDR3 DNA sequence: TGTGCCAGCAGCCCCCTTGACAGCAGGATTCAGTACTTC.

This chain uses TRBV11-2 with TRBJ2-2, with D hard to call. Trimming shortened V by 0 bases and J by 7 bases, and 9 bases separated the two germline ends. Germline V gene lookup returns CDR1 SGHAT and CDR2 FQNNGV. This CDR3 has 14 residues. CDR3 loop: CASSLDRDVGELFF. In DNA, the CDR3 is TGTGCCAGCAGCTTAGATCGAGATGTCGGGGAGCTGTTTTTT.

The rearrangement uses TRBV2 and TRBJ2-1, with 11 bases that match TRBD1. CDR1 and CDR2 from the germline V gene are SNHLY and FYNNEI. Trimming took 7 bases from V and 9 from J; bases not matched to a gene: 5. The CDR3 consists of 13 residues. The CDR3, as DNA: TGTGCCAGCACCGGACAGGGGGCGCCTGAGCAGTTCTTC. Translation: CASTGQGAPEQFF.

The chain carries TRBV5-4 and TRBJ2-5, with D maybe TRBD1 (5 bases). The germline CDR1 and CDR2 sequences are SGHNT and YYREEE (reference sequence). Trimming stripped 4 bases from V and 3 bases from J, with 7 bases between. The CDR3 is 12 amino acids. CDR3 in amino acids: CASSLTEETQYF. In nucleotides, the CDR3 is TGTGCCAGCAGCCTGACAGAAGAGACCCAGTACTTC.

This rearrangement joins TRBV4-1 to TRBJ2-1; the D is unclear. The CDR3 has 15 residues. V was shortened by 4 bases and J by 11 bases, with 21 bases between the two germline ends. Germline V gives CDR1 MGHRA, CDR2 YSYEKL. The CDR3 loop is CASSRGEGLVQKQFF. The CDR3 DNA sequence: TGCGCCAGCAGCCGAGGCGAAGGGCTCGTCCAAAAGCAGTTCTTC.

This clonotype has just one count. The chain recombines TRBV27 with TRBJ2-1; D unresolved. Germline V CDR1 and CDR2: MNHEY, SMNVEV (reference sequence). The V and J ends lost 3 bases and 7 bases respectively, with 10 bases between them. The CDR3 is made up of 13 amino acids. The CDR3 reads CASSFPDSNEQFF. DNA for the CDR3: TGTGCCAGCAGTTTTCCCGACTCAAATGAGCAGTTCTTC.

The V and J genes are TRBV20-1 and TRBJ1-2; D gene uncertain. Germline V CDR1 and CDR2: DFQATT, SNEGSKA (reference sequence). Trimming removed 3 bases at V and 6 bases at J, with 20 bases between. This CDR3 is built from 15 residues. This CDR3 is CSARPTGRAPNGYTF. The DNA of the CDR3 is TGCAGTGCTAGGCCAACCGGACGGGCCCCAAATGGCTACACCTTC.

V usage is TRBV20-1 and J usage is TRBJ2-1, with 11 bases lining up with TRBD2. Unmatched junction bases numbered 7, after V lost 1 base and J lost 8 bases. This CDR3 has 15 residues. The germline CDR1 and CDR2 sequences are DFQATT and SNEGSKA (reference sequence). CDR3 residues: CSARGVAGGRYEQFF. CDR3 DNA sequence: TGCAGTGCTAGAGGAGTAGCGGGGGGGCGGTATGAGCAGTTCTTC.

The chain links TRBV6-6 to TRBJ2-5; D gene unclear. Germline V lookup: CDR1 MNHNY, CDR2 SVGAGI (reference sequence). V was clipped by 6 bases and J by 5 bases, with 19 bases between them. This CDR3 comprises 15 residues. The CDR3 protein is CASSYTLRLVETQYF. CDR3 nucleotides: TGTGCCAGCAGCTACACTCTCCGCCTCGTGGAGACCCAGTACTTC.

This sequence joins TRBV7-2 and TRBJ2-2; D possibly matches TRBD1 or TRBD2 (6 bases each). Between the trimmed V and J ends, which lost 5 bases and 0 bases, there was a span of 13 bases. CDR1 and CDR2 (germline): SGHTA, FQGNSA. This CDR3 has 16 residues. The CDR3 bases are TGTGCCAGCAGCAAGGGGGGCTTACCGAACACCGGGGAGCTGTTTTTT. Encoded protein: CASSKGGLPNTGELFF.

The J gene is TRBJ1-1, the V gene TRBV12-3 or TRBV12-4; D remains unclear. V dropped 3 bases and J dropped 0 bases, with 8 bases sitting between them. The CDR3 covers 14 residues. The CDR3 here is CASSFSNMNTEAFF. The CDR3 DNA reads TGTGCCAGCAGTTTCTCTAACATGAACACTGAAGCTTTCTTT.

The chain couples TRBV4-1 to TRBJ2-3; TRBD1 matches 8 bases. This CDR3 spans 17 amino acids. V trimming: 3 bases; J trimming: 4 bases; junction bases outside the gene matches: 12. Germline lookup yields CDR1 MGHRA and CDR2 YSYEKL. The CDR3 nucleotides are TGCGCCAGCAGCCAGGGTCTCCAGGGGGCTAGGGCAGATACGCAGTATTTT. Its translation: CASSQGLQGARADTQYF.

The chain has TRBV9 and TRBJ2-3; 11 nucleotides align to TRBD2. The length of the CDR3 is 17 residues. V dropped 4 bases and J dropped 2; count of bases not matched to a gene: 9. The germline V gene has CDR1 SGDLS and CDR2 YYNGEE. CDR3 nucleotide sequence: TGTGCCAGCAGCACCCTCGGACTAGCGGGTAACACAGATACGCAGTATTTT. Translated, it gives CASSTLGLAGNTDTQYF.

The chain combines TRBV20-1 with TRBJ2-2, with D hard to call. V gave up 2 bases and J gave up 5 bases, with 15 bases separating them. This CDR3 has 15 amino acids. From germline, CDR1 is DFQATT and CDR2 SNEGSKA (reference sequence). The chain's CDR3 is CSARSGPLGTGELFF. The CDR3 region has the DNA TGCAGTGCTAGATCGGGCCCCCTTGGTACCGGGGAGCTGTTTTTT.